Below, 27 T cell receptor beta chains from the same sample are listed, as sequenced in a study of cytotoxic CD8 clonotypes in ibrutinib-treated CLL. Assay used: immunoSEQ multiplex PCR; TCRdb lists only in-frame clones, some missing. Here the sample spans about 200,000 clones, roughly 73% being singletons. The specimen was PBMCs, collected after 12 months of ibrutinib treatment. These receptors were taken from a human donor with chronic lymphocytic leukemia.

The J gene is TRBJ2-3, the V gene TRBV2; D may be TRBD1 (5 bases). This CDR3 region has 12 residues. Germline V gene lookup returns CDR1 SNHLY and CDR2 FYNNEI. Trimming took 6 bases from V and 3 from J, leaving 7 bases between them. The CDR3 DNA reads TGTGCCAGCAGAGCAGGGACAGATACGCAGTATTTT. Residues: CASRAGTDTQYF.

This sequence joins TRBV6-1 and TRBJ1-5, with unresolved D. V lost 7 bases and J 0 bases, leaving 13 bases between the germline ends. The CDR3 sequence is 15 residues long. Germline V gene lookup returns CDR1 MNHNS and CDR2 SASEGT. This CDR3 is CASTTPANSNQPQHF. In DNA form, the CDR3 reads TGTGCCAGCACCACTCCCGCCAATAGCAATCAGCCCCAGCATTTT.

This clone was seen a handful of times. V gene TRBV14 combines with J gene TRBJ1-2; D is undetermined. V lost 0 bases and J 2 bases, leaving 16 bases between the germline ends. This CDR3 is built from 17 residues. Per germline, CDR1 SGHDN and CDR2 FVKESK. The CDR3 nucleotides read TGTGCCAGCAGCCAAGATATACAGCCAGCCCCAAACTATGGCTACACCTTC. The encoded protein is CASSQDIQPAPNYGYTF.

The table lists this clone with a few counts. The V call is TRBV19, the J call TRBJ1-4; D remains unclear. CDR3 length: 12 amino acids. Germline CDR1 reads LNHDA; CDR2 reads SQIVND (reference sequence). V was trimmed by 8 bases and J by 5 bases, leaving 9 bases between them. CDR3: CASQPKNEKLFF. The CDR3 bases are TGTGCCAGTCAACCGAAAAATGAAAAACTGTTTTTT.

V usage is TRBV7-6 and J usage is TRBJ1-1; 11 bases match TRBD1. CDR3 length equals 16 residues. After removal of 4 bases from V and 5 bases from J, the junction contained 9 bases not matched to a gene. The germline CDR1 and CDR2 sequences are SGHVS and FNYEAQ. CDR3 amino acids: CASSSPGTGGGTEAFF. The CDR3 bases are TGTGCCAGCAGCTCCCCCGGGACAGGGGGGGGGACTGAAGCTTTCTTT.

This rearrangement joins TRBV7-8 to TRBJ2-2; D is undetermined. CDR1 is SGHVS, CDR2 FQNEAQ, per germline. The CDR3 loop spans 14 amino acids. With 7 bases removed from V and 3 bases from J, the gap between germline ends came to 12 bases. Here the CDR3 DNA reads TGTGCCAGCACCTTTAAGTTTTACACCGGGGAGCTGTTTTTT. It yields the protein CASTFKFYTGELFF.

The chain is built from TRBV18 and TRBJ2-6; D unresolved. The CDR3 is 16 amino acids. The V end was cut by 2 bases, the J end by 0 bases, with 8 bases between. CDR1 is KGHSH, CDR2 LQKENI, per germline. The CDR3 reads CASSPMISSGANVLTF. The CDR3 nucleotides read TGTGCCAGCTCACCAATGATAAGCTCTGGGGCCAACGTCCTGACTTTC.

The CDR3 bases are TGTGCCAGTAGCCAAGATCGACAGGTATGGAATTCACCCCTCCACTTT. Amino acids: CASSQDRQVWNSPLHF. The J gene is TRBJ1-6, the V gene TRBV19, with a possible D match to TRBD1 (6 bases). CDR3 length equals 16 residues. The ends were cut back, 6 bases at V and 7 bases at J, with 19 bases in the middle. CDR1 and CDR2 (germline): LNHDA, SQIVND (reference sequence).

The chain links TRBV5-1 to TRBJ1-1, with TRBD1 matching over 10 bases. V was pared by 4 bases and J by 1 base, with 1 base of the junction left unmatched. The germline V gene has CDR1 SGHRS and CDR2 YFSETQ. The CDR3 length is 14 residues. CDR3 bases: TGCGCCAGCAGCGGGACAGGGGCGAACACTGAAGCTTTCTTT. Residues: CASSGTGANTEAFF.

This chain joins TRBV5-1 and TRBJ1-2; TRBD1 aligns across 7 bases. CDR1 and CDR2 from the germline V gene are SGHRS and YFSETQ. The V and J ends lost 4 bases and 4 bases, in that order; junction bases with no gene match: 7. CDR3 length: 14 amino acids. CDR3 loop: CASSGGTVFYGYTF. In nucleotides, the CDR3 is TGCGCCAGCAGCGGCGGGACAGTATTCTATGGCTACACCTTC.

This chain connects TRBV5-1 to TRBJ1-3; D remains ambiguous. V shed 4 bases and J shed 1 base, with 15 bases lying between them. This CDR3 is built from 16 residues. CDR1 is SGHRS, CDR2 YFSETQ, per germline. Here the CDR3 DNA reads TGCGCCAGCAGCCCGGACCTTACCCTGTCTGGAAACACCATATATTTT. Translated, it gives CASSPDLTLSGNTIYF.

This clone was detected a few times. The rearrangement uses TRBV28 and TRBJ2-2; D not certain. Germline CDR1 and CDR2: MDHEN and SYDVKM. The length of the CDR3 is 14 residues. The germline V and J ends were trimmed by 6 bases and 2 bases, with 10 bases remaining between them. DNA for the CDR3: TGTGCCAGCAGCCCCCATGCTAACACCGGGGAGCTGTTTTTT. This codes for CASSPHANTGELFF.

This clone was detected only a few times. The J gene is TRBJ1-2, the V gene TRBV11-2, with TRBD1 matching over 8 bases. In germline, CDR1 is SGHAT, CDR2 FQNNGV. V shed 1 base and J 6 bases; nucleotides not matched to a gene: 7. This CDR3 region has 15 residues. CDR3 sequence: CASSLAPGQENGYTF. The CDR3 DNA sequence: TGTGCCAGCAGCTTAGCCCCGGGACAGGAGAATGGCTACACCTTC.

The chain couples TRBV18 to TRBJ2-7; 14 bases agree with TRBD2. The CDR3 extends over 17 amino acids. CDR1 and CDR2 (germline): KGHSH, LQKENI. With V trimmed by 0 bases and J by 7 bases, 8 bases remained unmatched. The DNA of the CDR3 is TGTGCCAGCTCACCACCGGGACTAGCGGGAGTTGTCGTGGAGCAGTACTTC. This translates into CASSPPGLAGVVVEQYF.

This chain connects TRBV7-3 to TRBJ1-5; D may be TRBD1 (5 bases). Germline lookup yields CDR1 SGHTA and CDR2 FQGTGA. The CDR3 has 13 residues. Trimming took 8 bases from V and 7 from J, leaving 15 bases between them. The CDR3 here is CASSEGLNQPQHF. The DNA for the CDR3 is TGTGCCAGCTCAGAGGGGCTCAACCAGCCCCAGCATTTT. The whole variable domain, filled in from reference TRBV7-3 and TRBJ1-5, reads GAGVSQTPSNKVTEKGKYVELRCDPISGHTALYWYRQSLGQGPEFLIYFQGTGAADDSGLPNDRFFAVRPEGSVSTLKIQRTERGDSAVYLCASSEGLNQPQHFGDGTRLSIL.

Worth noting for this clone: Compared with germline, one end of the junction differs, possibly owing to a read error. The chain has TRBV7-7 and TRBJ2-5, with unresolved D. The CDR3 consists of 14 residues. The germline V gene encodes CDR1 SSHAT and CDR2 FNYEAQ (reference sequence). CDR3: CASSVDGSQETQYF. The CDR3, as DNA: TGTGCTAGCAGCGTGGACGGGTCCCAAGAGACCCAGTACTTC.

The V gene is TRBV7-5, the J gene TRBJ2-7. TRBV7-5 is a documented pseudogene. This CDR3 is 11 amino acids long. The CDR3 DNA is TGTGTCAGAAGCTTAGCGTACGAGCAGTACTTC. It is translated as CVRSLAYEQYF.

The V and J genes are TRBV5-1 and TRBJ2-2; 9 bases fit TRBD1. The germline V gene has CDR1 SGHRS and CDR2 YFSETQ. The CDR3 consists of 15 residues. V dropped 0 bases and J dropped 9; count of bases not matched to a gene: 6. The CDR3 is CASSLAGQGNRELFF. The CDR3 DNA sequence: TGCGCCAGCAGCTTGGCCGGACAGGGGAACAGGGAGCTGTTTTTT.

V usage is TRBV28 and J usage is TRBJ1-2; no clear D gene. There are 14 residues in the CDR3. CDR1 is MDHEN and CDR2 is SYDVKM in the germline V gene. The germline V and J ends were trimmed by 4 bases and 5 bases, with 14 bases remaining between them. The CDR3 is CASSSPGHTYGYTF. In nucleotides, the CDR3 is TGTGCCAGCAGTTCCCCAGGCCACACATATGGCTACACCTTC.

This chain links TRBV6-5 with TRBJ2-7; 7 bases map to TRBD1. In germline, CDR1 is MNHEY, CDR2 SVGAGI. This CDR3 has 13 amino acids. The V and J ends lost 6 bases and 2 bases, in that order; junction bases with no gene match: 4. DNA for the CDR3: TGTGCCAGCAGCCGGGACAGAGCCTACGAGCAGTACTTC. It is translated as CASSRDRAYEQYF.

CDR3: CASSPGTLAGGSSSYNEQFF. The CDR3, as DNA: TGTGCCAGCAGCCCTGGAACCCTAGCGGGAGGGTCGAGCTCCTACAATGAGCAGTTCTTC. This chain joins TRBV5-4 and TRBJ2-1, with 12 bases identical to TRBD2. The trim removed 4 bases at V and 0 bases at J, leaving 14 bases unmatched. CDR3 size: 20 residues. Germline loops: CDR1 SGHNT, CDR2 YYREEE (reference sequence). The full variable domain, in which reference TRBV5-4 and TRBJ2-1 provide the parts outside the CDR3, is ETGVTQSPTHLIKTRGQQVTLRCSSQSGHNTVSWYQQALGQGPQFIFQYYREEENGRGNFPPRFSGLQFPNYSSELNVNALELDDSALYLCASSPGTLAGGSSSYNEQFFGPGTRLTVL.

The J gene is TRBJ1-1, the V gene TRBV6-5; 10 nucleotides match TRBD1. The germline CDR1 and CDR2 sequences are MNHEY and SVGAGI. V shed 5 bases and J 5 bases; nucleotides not matched to a gene: 5. The CDR3 covers 14 residues. CDR3: CASSPGTGVTEAFF. The DNA for the CDR3 is TGTGCCAGCAGTCCCGGGACAGGGGTAACTGAAGCTTTCTTT.

This CDR3 is CASSSTGAFTEAFF. The CDR3 nucleotides are TGTGCCAGCAGTTCCACAGGTGCTTTTACTGAAGCTTTCTTT. J is TRBJ1-1 and V is TRBV6-5; a possible D gene is TRBD1 (5 bases). Germline V gene data show CDR1 as MNHEY and CDR2 as SVGAGI. The CDR3 contains 14 residues. The V and J ends lost 4 bases and 5 bases respectively, with 14 bases between them.

This rearrangement joins TRBV5-1 to TRBJ2-1; maybe TRBD2 (5 bases). Per the germline V gene, CDR1 is SGHRS and CDR2 is YFSETQ. The CDR3 runs 16 residues. The V end was cut by 0 bases, the J end by 0 bases, with 10 bases between. The CDR3 spells CASSLETGTSYNEQFF. Written as DNA, the CDR3 is TGCGCCAGCAGCTTGGAGACGGGAACCTCCTACAATGAGCAGTTCTTC. Filled out from reference TRBV5-1 and TRBJ2-1, the complete variable domain reads KAGVTQTPRYLIKTRGQQVTLSCSPISGHRSVSWYQQTPGQGLQFLFEYFSETQRNKGNFPGRFSGRQFSNSRSEMNVSTLELGDSALYLCASSLETGTSYNEQFFGPGTRLTVL.

This clone came up once. The rearrangement joins TRBV7-9 to TRBJ2-5; 12 bases line up with TRBD2. Trimming at V came to 4 bases and at J to 4 bases, leaving 7 bases not matched to a gene. The CDR3 length is 16 residues. Germline CDR1 SEHNR, CDR2 FQNEAQ (reference sequence). The CDR3 DNA reads TGTGCCAGCAGCTGGGGCCGACTAGCGGGAGCAGAGACCCAGTACTTC. Its protein is CASSWGRLAGAETQYF.

The chain joins TRBV5-1 to TRBJ1-2, with TRBD1 identical over 7 bases. The CDR3 consists of 14 residues. The J segment lost 4 bases and the V segment lost 0 bases, leaving 3 bases of the junction unmatched. In germline, CDR1 is SGHRS, CDR2 YFSETQ. The CDR3 nucleotides read TGCGCCAGCAGCTTGGGGTGGACAGGCTATGGCTACACCTTC. It codes for CASSLGWTGYGYTF.

The chain is built from TRBV11-2 and TRBJ2-2; no firm D call. V gave up 2 bases and J gave up 5 bases, with 15 bases separating them. CDR1 SGHAT and CDR2 FQNNGV come from the germline V gene. The CDR3 spans 16 residues. CDR3 in amino acids: CASSLRILYNTGELFF. The CDR3 DNA reads as TGTGCCAGCAGCTTACGGATCCTTTACAATACCGGGGAGCTGTTTTTT.